This entry lists 27 T cell receptor beta chains sequenced from one sample in a study of shared clonotypes between healthy human individuals. Using immunoSEQ multiplex PCR, the repertoire was profiled, and TCRdb retains in-frame clones only, with some absent. The data contain approximately 1.9 million clones, about 94% of them seen just once; the ten biggest clones take up about 1.7%. CD8 cells classed as naive were CD45RO-negative and positively selected for CCR7, excluding terminally differentiated effector memory CD45RA+ cells. Sequencing was done on a sample of naive CD8+ T cells from PBMCs. These receptors were obtained from a man younger than 30 in good health. Some clones in this sample may be carry-over from other donors' samples.

The genes are TRBV20-1 and TRBJ1-1; no clear D gene. CDR1 and CDR2 (germline): DFQATT, SNEGSKA (reference sequence). V lost 4 bases and J 0 bases, leaving 3 bases between the germline ends. This CDR3 is built from 11 residues. The CDR3 sequence is CSANVNTEAFF. CDR3 in DNA: TGCAGTGCTAACGTGAACACTGAAGCTTTCTTT.

The CDR3 protein is CASSPKGIYSYEQYF. The CDR3 DNA reads as TGTGCCAGCAGTCCCAAAGGGATTTATAGCTACGAGCAGTACTTC. This sequence joins TRBV6-1 and TRBJ2-7; D is unclear. Trimming took off 5 bases at V and 3 bases at J, with 17 bases between the two ends. CDR1 and CDR2 from the germline V gene are MNHNS and SASEGT. This CDR3 has 15 residues.

With regard to this clone: In the same sample, other DNA sequences code for this CDR3. The chain recombines TRBV4-3 with TRBJ2-7; D gene unclear. The length of the CDR3 is 14 residues. The V gene's germline CDR1 is LGHNA and CDR2 YSLEER. Trimming left V 0 bases short and J 0 bases short, with 6 bases between. CDR3 bases: TGCGCCAGCAGCCAAGATGCGGACTCCTACGAGCAGTACTTC. This encodes CASSQDADSYEQYF.

The chain combines TRBV28 with TRBJ1-3; 7 nucleotides line up with TRBD1. Germline-derived CDR1 and CDR2 are MDHEN and SYDVKM. CDR3 length equals 16 residues. J lost 0 bases, V lost 6 bases, and 8 bases had no gene match. The CDR3 here is CASSPNRGRSGNTIYF. In DNA, the CDR3 is TGTGCCAGCAGCCCGAACAGGGGCCGCTCTGGAAACACCATATATTTT.

V gene TRBV7-8 combines with J gene TRBJ2-7; D remains unclear. From germline, CDR1 is SGHVS and CDR2 FQNEAQ. Trimming cost V 4 bases and J 4 bases, with 11 bases left between them. CDR3 length: 13 amino acids. The CDR3 here is CASSSAAFYEQYF. The CDR3 DNA reads TGTGCCAGCAGCTCCGCGGCATTTTACGAGCAGTACTTC.

J is TRBJ1-1 and V is TRBV30, with 8 positions matching TRBD1. J was trimmed by 4 bases and V by 3 bases; bases with no gene match: 13. The germline gives CDR1 GTSNPN, CDR2 SVGIG (reference sequence). This CDR3 comprises 16 residues. The CDR3 nucleotides are TGTGCCTGGAGCCGTCCCAGGGGGCGAGTTTTCACTGAAGCTTTCTTT. It yields the protein CAWSRPRGRVFTEAFF.

The chain uses TRBV5-8 and TRBJ2-7, with 8 bases that match TRBD2. CDR3 length: 17 amino acids. J was trimmed by 1 base and V by 3 bases; bases with no gene match: 12. Germline CDR1 and CDR2: SGHTS and YDEGEE. Written as DNA, the CDR3 is TGTGCCAGCAGCTCCGTAGTAGCGGGATTCCCGTCCTACGAGCAGTACTTC. It is translated as CASSSVVAGFPSYEQYF.

The chain has TRBV10-3 and TRBJ2-7; D is perhaps TRBD1 (5 bases). The CDR3 extends over 15 amino acids. Germline V gene data show CDR1 as ENHRY and CDR2 as SYGVKD. The V and J ends lost 3 bases and 9 bases respectively, with 21 bases between them. The CDR3 bases are TGTGCCATCAGTGACCAGGGTAGTACGATGACGGGGCAGTACTTC. Translated: CAISDQGSTMTGQYF.

The gene calls are TRBV27 and TRBJ1-5; 7 bases agree with TRBD1. The CDR3 totals 13 residues. V lost 7 bases, J lost 6 bases, and 6 bases stayed unmatched. CDR1 MNHEY and CDR2 SMNVEV come from the germline V gene (reference sequence). The CDR3 DNA is TGTGCCAGCACGGAGGGGGCTGGTCAGCCCCAGCATTTT. This gives the protein CASTEGAGQPQHF.

The chain recombines TRBV7-2 with TRBJ1-5, with TRBD1 identical over 7 bases. Germline V gene data show CDR1 as SGHTA and CDR2 as FQGNSA. V lost 5 bases and J lost 7; bases outside the gene matches: 11. This CDR3 has 15 residues. The CDR3 sequence is CASSAEGARWQPQHF. As DNA, the CDR3 is TGTGCCAGCAGCGCCGAGGGGGCGCGGTGGCAGCCCCAGCATTTT.

This chain joins TRBV13 and TRBJ2-1; D gene unclear. V was shortened by 6 bases and J by 0 bases, with 9 bases between the two germline ends. The CDR3 loop spans 14 amino acids. Looked up from germline, CDR1 is PRHDT and CDR2 is FYEKMQ (reference sequence). The CDR3 here is CASSEGNSYNEQFF. The CDR3 coding sequence is TGTGCCAGCAGTGAAGGGAACTCCTACAATGAGCAGTTCTTC. Variable domain in full (rest from reference TRBV13 and TRBJ2-1): AAGVIQSPRHLIKEKRETATLKCYPIPRHDTVYWYQQGPGQDPQFLISFYEKMQSDKGSIPDRFSAQQFSDYHSELNMSSLELGDSALYFCASSEGNSYNEQFFGPGTRLTVL.

The chain couples TRBV7-6 to TRBJ2-7; unclear D gene. The germline CDR1 and CDR2 sequences are SGHVS and FNYEAQ. Deletions cut 5 bases from V and 0 bases from J, with 8 bases between. CDR3 length: 13 residues. CDR3 loop: CASSPTYSYEQYF. CDR3 coding DNA: TGTGCCAGCAGCCCCACTTACTCCTACGAGCAGTACTTC. The whole variable domain, remainder taken from reference TRBV7-6 and TRBJ2-7, is GAGVSQSPRYKVTKRGQDVALRCDPISGHVSLYWYRQALGQGPEFLTYFNYEAQQDKSGLPNDRFSAERPEGSISTLTIQRTEQRDSAMYRCASSPTYSYEQYFGPGTRLTVT.

This sequence joins TRBV5-5 and TRBJ1-1; 8 bases map to TRBD1. The V and J ends lost 4 bases and 3 bases, in that order; junction bases with no gene match: 5. This CDR3 has 14 residues. Germline values: CDR1 SGHKS, CDR2 YYEKEE (reference sequence). The chain's CDR3 is CASSRQTGDTEAFF. DNA of the CDR3: TGTGCCAGCAGCCGTCAGACAGGGGACACTGAAGCTTTCTTT.

V usage is TRBV5-6 and J usage is TRBJ2-7; 7 bases align to TRBD1. Germline CDR1 SGHDT, CDR2 YYEEEE. Losses at the gene ends were 1 base for V and 3 bases for J; bases not matched to a gene: 1. There are 13 residues in the CDR3. This CDR3 is CASSLQGVYEQYF. CDR3 in DNA: TGTGCCAGCAGCTTGCAGGGGGTCTACGAGCAGTACTTC.

V usage is TRBV11-2 and J usage is TRBJ2-7; tentatively, D is TRBD2 (5 bases). The CDR3 runs to 15 residues. V dropped 1 base and J dropped 0 bases, with 10 bases sitting between them. CDR1 and CDR2 from the germline V gene are SGHAT and FQNNGV. Written as DNA, the CDR3 is TGTGCCAGCAGCTTAGCCCCTCGGGACTCCTACGAGCAGTACTTC. It translates to CASSLAPRDSYEQYF.

The V call is TRBV9, the J call TRBJ1-2; D unclear. Per the germline V gene, CDR1 is SGDLS and CDR2 is YYNGEE. This CDR3 spans 15 amino acids. Trimming stripped 4 bases from V and 1 base from J, with 14 bases between. The CDR3 here is CASSPQWLSNYGYTF. DNA of the CDR3: TGTGCCAGCAGCCCCCAATGGTTAAGTAACTATGGCTACACCTTC.

V is TRBV27 and J is TRBJ2-7, with 8 nucleotides matching TRBD2. This CDR3 region has 15 residues. V lost 8 bases to trimming and J lost 2 bases; unmatched junction nucleotides: 11. Germline loops: CDR1 MNHEY, CDR2 SMNVEV (reference sequence). CDR3 in amino acids: CASGSGLAGPYEQYF. The CDR3 DNA reads TGTGCCAGCGGCTCCGGTTTAGCGGGACCCTACGAGCAGTACTTC.

The rearrangement joins TRBV7-6 to TRBJ1-2; 8 nucleotides agree with TRBD1. Germline V lookup: CDR1 SGHVS, CDR2 FNYEAQ. The CDR3 runs to 15 residues. Trimming removed 1 base from V and 8 bases from J; junction bases left unmatched: 9. In DNA, the CDR3 is TGTGCCAGCAGCTTAGGTGGGACAGGCGAGGGGGGCTACACCTTC. This translates into CASSLGGTGEGGYTF.

In DNA form, the CDR3 reads TGTGCCAGCAGTGATTTTGCTAGTCACTATGGCTACACCTTC. This gives the protein CASSDFASHYGYTF. This rearrangement joins TRBV6-1 to TRBJ1-2, with no clear D. V lost 3 bases, J lost 3 bases, and 11 bases lay in between. CDR1 and CDR2 (germline): MNHNS, SASEGT. The CDR3 sequence is 14 residues long.

This clone was seen only once. A read error may produce the germline difference seen at one junction end. The chain is built from TRBV29-1 and TRBJ2-5; TRBD1 agrees at 7 bases. This CDR3 region has 8 residues. The germline gives CDR1 SQVTM, CDR2 ANQGSEA. The CDR3 coding sequence is TGCAGCCAGGGCACAGGGGACTTC. Protein product: CSQGTGDF. The variable domain in full, completed from reference TRBV29-1 and TRBJ2-5, reads SAVISQKPSRDICQRGTSLTIQCQVDSQVTMMFWYRQQPGQSLTLIATANQGSEATYESGFVIDKFPISRPNLTFSTLTVSNMSPEDSSIYLCSQGTGDFGPGTRLLVL.

This chain connects TRBV9 to TRBJ1-4; 7 nucleotides agree with TRBD1. V lost 3 bases and J lost 4; bases outside the gene matches: 6. The CDR3 runs to 15 residues. Looked up from germline, CDR1 is SGDLS and CDR2 is YYNGEE. The CDR3 nucleotides read TGTGCCAGCAGCGGAAAGGGACAGAGTAATGAAAAACTGTTTTTT. Protein product: CASSGKGQSNEKLFF.

The CDR3 DNA sequence: TGTGCCAGCAGGCGACAGGGGGCGGACACCGGGGAGCTGTTTTTT. Residues: CASRRQGADTGELFF. This chain uses TRBV11-2 with TRBJ2-2; 10 nucleotides align to TRBD1. CDR1 is SGHAT, CDR2 FQNNGV, per germline. V dropped 6 bases and J dropped 3; count of bases not matched to a gene: 4. The CDR3 runs 15 residues. Using reference TRBV11-2 and TRBJ2-2 for the parts outside the CDR3, the full variable domain is EAGVAQSPRYKIIEKRQSVAFWCNPISGHATLYWYQQILGQGPKLLIQFQNNGVVDDSQLPKDRFSAERLKGVDSTLKIQPAKLEDSAVYLCASRRQGADTGELFFGEGSRLTVL.

V is TRBV4-1 and J is TRBJ2-7; perhaps TRBD2 as D (5 bases). Per the germline V gene, CDR1 is MGHRA and CDR2 is YSYEKL. With 1 base removed from V and 3 bases from J, the gap between germline ends came to 13 bases. This CDR3 has 15 amino acids. The CDR3 coding sequence is TGCGCCAGCAGCCAAGTCGACGGGGATTACTACGAGCAGTACTTC. This codes for CASSQVDGDYYEQYF.

In DNA form, the CDR3 reads TGTGCCAGCAGTTTGGCCCCCTCTGGAAGCAATGAGCAGTTCTTC. Translating gives CASSLAPSGSNEQFF. V is TRBV27 and J is TRBJ2-1; D is unclear. The ends were cut back, 3 bases at V and 6 bases at J, with 15 bases in the middle. CDR1 and CDR2 (germline): MNHEY, SMNVEV (reference sequence). This CDR3 is 15 amino acids long.

CDR3 sequence reads: CASSILGSTGELFF. CDR3 nucleotides: TGTGCCAGCAGCATCCTCGGGAGCACCGGGGAGCTGTTTTTT. J is TRBJ2-2 and V is TRBV7-2, with D perhaps matching TRBD2 (6 bases). The CDR3 is 14 amino acids. Trimming took 5 bases from V and 4 from J, leaving 11 bases between them. Per germline, CDR1 SGHTA and CDR2 FQGNSA.

The chain uses TRBV5-1 and TRBJ2-5, with TRBD1 identical over 8 bases. Germline V gives CDR1 SGHRS, CDR2 YFSETQ. V dropped 1 base and J dropped 5; count of bases not matched to a gene: 10. The CDR3 has 16 residues. The CDR3 DNA follows: TGCGCCAGCAGCTTGTATCACAGGGGGACGTGGGAGACCCAGTACTTC. This sequence encodes CASSLYHRGTWETQYF.

The V call is TRBV28, the J call TRBJ2-2; the D gene is possibly TRBD2 (6 bases). CDR1 MDHEN and CDR2 SYDVKM come from the germline V gene. This CDR3 region has 14 residues. Deletions cut 7 bases from V and 3 bases from J, with 12 bases between. This CDR3 reads CASIAPGDTGELFF. The CDR3 nucleotides are TGTGCCAGCATTGCCCCGGGGGACACCGGGGAGCTGTTTTTT.